These 13 T cell receptor beta chains were sequenced from one sample in a study of blood T cell repertoires in COVID-19. Sequencing was performed with immunoSEQ multiplex PCR; in TCRdb, only in-frame clones are kept and a portion is missing. This table holds about 81,000 clones, roughly 86% found once. Sequencing used peripheral blood. The receptor source for this set is an older man with acute or convalescent COVID-19.

The genes are TRBV19 and TRBJ2-5; maybe TRBD1 (6 bases). The CDR3 runs to 13 residues. The V gene's germline CDR1 is LNHDA and CDR2 SQIVND (reference sequence). V lost 5 bases, J lost 5 bases, and 12 bases lay in between. This chain's CDR3 is CASSRTGYETQYF. In DNA, the CDR3 is TGTGCCAGTAGTCGTACAGGGTACGAGACCCAGTACTTC.

The chain combines TRBV29-1 with TRBJ2-7; 9 bases fit TRBD1. Germline V gives CDR1 SQVTM, CDR2 ANQGSEA. The CDR3 extends over 15 amino acids. V was pared by 7 bases and J by 3 bases, with 13 bases of the junction left unmatched. The CDR3 coding sequence is TGCAGCGCGACCCCAGGGACAGGGATTTTCTACGAGCAGTACTTC. Residues: CSATPGTGIFYEQYF.

The chain combines TRBV9 with TRBJ1-4; D unclear. V lost 3 bases to trimming and J lost 4 bases, with 13 bases between them. Germline CDR1 SGDLS, CDR2 YYNGEE. CDR3 size: 15 residues. The CDR3 sequence is CASSEAEGFNEKLFF. As DNA, the CDR3 is TGTGCCAGCAGCGAGGCGGAGGGATTTAATGAAAAACTGTTTTTT. Together with reference TRBV9 and TRBJ1-4, the CDR3 gives the full variable domain: DSGVTQTPKHLITATGQRVTLRCSPRSGDLSVYWYQQSLDQGLQFLIQYYNGEERAKGNILERFSAQQFPDLHSELNLSSLELGDSALYFCASSEAEGFNEKLFFGSGTQLSVL.

The genes are TRBV15 and TRBJ1-1; a possible D gene is TRBD1 (6 bases). The CDR3 runs to 14 residues. Trimming took 5 bases from V and 0 from J, leaving 10 bases between them. Germline-derived CDR1 and CDR2 are LNHNV and YYDKDF (reference sequence). The DNA of the CDR3 is TGTGCCACCAGCCCGGGACACTTGAACACTGAAGCTTTCTTT. This codes for CATSPGHLNTEAFF.

This clone appeared once. The chain carries TRBV29-1 and TRBJ2-3, with D tentatively TRBD2 (6 bases). There are 14 residues in the CDR3. Germline CDR1 reads SQVTM; CDR2 reads ANQGSEA. V lost 4 bases to trimming and J lost 4 bases, with 15 bases between them. CDR3 protein: CSVAGVLKADTQYF. CDR3 in DNA: TGCAGCGTTGCGGGGGTCCTAAAGGCAGATACGCAGTATTTT.

The V call is TRBV2, the J call TRBJ1-5; D possibly corresponds to TRBD1 (6 bases). The germline V gene has CDR1 SNHLY and CDR2 FYNNEI. The CDR3 extends over 14 amino acids. V lost 4 bases, J lost 6 bases, and 13 bases lay in between. CDR3: CASSGKGGTQPQHF. The DNA of the CDR3 is TGTGCCAGCAGTGGAAAGGGGGGGACTCAGCCCCAGCATTTT.

The V and J genes are TRBV19 and TRBJ2-1; TRBD1 agrees at 7 bases. This CDR3 is built from 17 residues. V was pared by 4 bases and J by 5 bases, with 14 bases of the junction left unmatched. Germline V gene data show CDR1 as LNHDA and CDR2 as SQIVND (reference sequence). The CDR3 is CASSKQRGQGINNEQFF. The CDR3, as DNA: TGTGCCAGTAGTAAACAGAGGGGGCAGGGCATCAACAATGAGCAGTTCTTC.

The CDR3 region has the DNA TGTGCCAGCAGTCCTGAGCGGGGAAGACTCACAGATACGCAGTATTTT. Its translation: CASSPERGRLTDTQYF. The chain has TRBV27 and TRBJ2-3, with 7 bases that match TRBD2. The junction had 10 bases not matched to a gene; V was cut back by 5 bases and J by 2 bases. The CDR3 extends over 16 amino acids. In germline, CDR1 is MNHEY, CDR2 SMNVEV (reference sequence).

The chain recombines TRBV4-1 with TRBJ2-3, with D uncertain. The V gene lost 2 bases and the J gene lost 2 bases, with 14 bases spanning the gap. This CDR3 spans 16 amino acids. Germline CDR1 is MGHRA and CDR2 is YSYEKL. In nucleotides, the CDR3 is TGCGCCAGCAGCCAAACAGAAACACATTACACAGATACGCAGTATTTT. Translating gives CASSQTETHYTDTQYF.

The chain uses TRBV2 and TRBJ1-4, with D perhaps TRBD1 (5 bases). The CDR3 runs to 17 residues. Germline assignment: CDR1 SNHLY and CDR2 FYNNEI. V lost 2 bases and J lost 6, with 19 bases in between. As DNA, the CDR3 is TGTGCCAGCAGTGAATTTAGGGGTAGCCTGGGCGATGAAAAACTGTTTTTT. This encodes CASSEFRGSLGDEKLFF.

The chain is built from TRBV4-1 and TRBJ1-5; possible D gene TRBD1, 6 bases. Trimming stripped 3 bases from V and 5 bases from J, with 14 bases between. The germline gives CDR1 MGHRA, CDR2 YSYEKL. The CDR3 is 15 amino acids. The CDR3 DNA sequence: TGCGCCAGCAGCCATACAGCAGGGGACGATCAGCCCCAGCATTTT. It encodes CASSHTAGDDQPQHF.

This clone showed up just once. The J gene is TRBJ1-2, the V gene TRBV11-2, with D perhaps TRBD1 (6 bases). The V end lost 4 bases, the J end lost 6 bases, and 6 bases lay between the germline ends. Germline loops: CDR1 SGHAT, CDR2 FQNNGV. This CDR3 comprises 11 residues. This chain's CDR3 is CASSYRDGYTF. For the CDR3, the DNA is TGTGCCAGCAGCTACAGGGATGGCTACACCTTC.

The chain uses TRBV2 and TRBJ2-6; D is possibly TRBD1 (6 bases). This CDR3 contains 16 residues. Deletions cut 4 bases from V and 4 bases from J, with 14 bases between. Germline V gene lookup returns CDR1 SNHLY and CDR2 FYNNEI. The CDR3 protein is CASSVSGGLGANVLTF. The DNA of the CDR3 is TGTGCCAGCAGTGTCTCTGGGGGCCTCGGGGCCAACGTCCTGACTTTC. Drawing the rest from reference TRBV2 and TRBJ2-6, the complete variable domain is EPEVTQTPSHQVTQMGQEVILRCVPISNHLYFYWYRQILGQKVEFLVSFYNNEISEKSEIFDDQFSVERPDGSNFTLKIRSTKLEDSAMYFCASSVSGGLGANVLTFGAGSRLTVL.